This T cell receptor beta chain derives from a study of blood T cell repertoires in COVID-19. TCRdb's table, derived via immunoSEQ multiplex PCR, lists solely in-frame clones and lacks some. The sample contains roughly 250,000 clones, more than 75% of which appear only once. The junction had 5 bases not matched to a gene; V was cut back by 3 bases and J by 6 bases. The CDR3 runs 12 residues. Germline assignment: CDR1 GTSNPN and CDR2 SVGIG (reference sequence). The V call is TRBV30, the J call TRBJ2-7, with 7 positions matching TRBD1. This sequence was found in a woman in her sixties with active or convalescent COVID-19. The sample consisted of peripheral blood. The CDR3 DNA is TGTGCCTGGAGGTTGACAGGGTTCGAGCAGTACTTC. It codes for CAWRLTGFEQYF.